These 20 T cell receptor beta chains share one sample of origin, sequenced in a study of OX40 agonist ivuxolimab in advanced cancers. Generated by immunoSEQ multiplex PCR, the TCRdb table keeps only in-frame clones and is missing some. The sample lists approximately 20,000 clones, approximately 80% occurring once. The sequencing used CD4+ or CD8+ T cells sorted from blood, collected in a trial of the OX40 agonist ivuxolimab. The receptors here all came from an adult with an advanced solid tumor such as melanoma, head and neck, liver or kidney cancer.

The CDR3 DNA reads TGTGCCAGCAGCTCGAAGGGTTCGGGTAATGAAAAACTGTTTTTT. It is translated as CASSSKGSGNEKLFF. The chain has TRBV5-5 and TRBJ1-4, with D hard to call. CDR1 is SGHKS and CDR2 is YYEKEE in the germline V gene (reference sequence). Trimming shortened V by 3 bases and J by 4 bases, and 13 bases separated the two germline ends. The CDR3 length is 15 residues.

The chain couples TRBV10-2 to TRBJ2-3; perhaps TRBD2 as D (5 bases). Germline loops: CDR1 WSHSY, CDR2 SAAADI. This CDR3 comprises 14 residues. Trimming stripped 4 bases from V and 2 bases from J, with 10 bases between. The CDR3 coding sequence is TGCGCCAGCAGTGGTGAGCGGATCACAGATACGCAGTATTTT. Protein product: CASSGERITDTQYF.

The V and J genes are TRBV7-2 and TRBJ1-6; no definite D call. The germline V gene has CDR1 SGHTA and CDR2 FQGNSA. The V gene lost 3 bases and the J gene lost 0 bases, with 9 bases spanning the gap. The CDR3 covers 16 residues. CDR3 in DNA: TGTGCCAGCAGCTTGGTGTTAAGCTCCTATAATTCACCCCTCCACTTT. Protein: CASSLVLSSYNSPLHF.

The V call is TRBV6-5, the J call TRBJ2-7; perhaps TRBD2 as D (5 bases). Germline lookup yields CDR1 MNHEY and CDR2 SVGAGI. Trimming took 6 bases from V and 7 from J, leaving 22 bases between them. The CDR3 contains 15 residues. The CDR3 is CASSSGSLLVGEQYF. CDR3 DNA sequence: TGTGCCAGCAGCTCGGGATCACTCCTTGTAGGGGAGCAGTACTTC.

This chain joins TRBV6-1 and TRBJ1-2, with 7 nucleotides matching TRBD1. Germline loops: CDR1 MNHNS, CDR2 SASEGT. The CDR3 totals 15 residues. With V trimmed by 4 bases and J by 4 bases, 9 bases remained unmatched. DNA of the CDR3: TGTGCCAGCAGTGCCCGGGACAGCCCGACCTATGGCTACACCTTC. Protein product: CASSARDSPTYGYTF.

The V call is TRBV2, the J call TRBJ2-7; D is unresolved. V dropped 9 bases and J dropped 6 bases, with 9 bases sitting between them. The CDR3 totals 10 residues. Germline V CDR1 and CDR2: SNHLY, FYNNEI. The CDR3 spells CASQHGEQYF. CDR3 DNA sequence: TGTGCCAGTCAACATGGCGAGCAGTACTTC.

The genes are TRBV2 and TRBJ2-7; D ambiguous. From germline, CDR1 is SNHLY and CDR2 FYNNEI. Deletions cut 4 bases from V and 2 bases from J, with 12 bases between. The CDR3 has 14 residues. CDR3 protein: CASSVALPTYEQYF. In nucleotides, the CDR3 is TGTGCCAGCAGTGTTGCTCTTCCAACCTACGAGCAGTACTTC.

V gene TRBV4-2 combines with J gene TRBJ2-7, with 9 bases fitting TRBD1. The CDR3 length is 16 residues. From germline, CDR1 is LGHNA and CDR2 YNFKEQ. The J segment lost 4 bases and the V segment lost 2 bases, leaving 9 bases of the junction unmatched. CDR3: CASSQYTGDREYEQYF. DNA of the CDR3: TGTGCCAGCAGCCAATACACAGGGGACAGGGAATACGAGCAGTACTTC.

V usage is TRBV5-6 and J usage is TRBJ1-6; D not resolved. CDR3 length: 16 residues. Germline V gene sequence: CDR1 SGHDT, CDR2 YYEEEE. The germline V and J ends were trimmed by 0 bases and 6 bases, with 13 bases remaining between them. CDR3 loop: CASSLDAGTGNSPLHF. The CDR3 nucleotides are TGTGCCAGCAGCTTGGATGCAGGAACGGGTAATTCACCCCTCCACTTT.

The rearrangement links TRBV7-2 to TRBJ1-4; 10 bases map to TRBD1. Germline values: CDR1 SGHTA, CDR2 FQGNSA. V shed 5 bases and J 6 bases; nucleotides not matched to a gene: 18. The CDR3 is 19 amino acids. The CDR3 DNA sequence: TGTGCCAGCAGCGTCCGCCGGGACAGGGGAGGCTCTCTTGATGAAAAACTGTTTTTT. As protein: CASSVRRDRGGSLDEKLFF.

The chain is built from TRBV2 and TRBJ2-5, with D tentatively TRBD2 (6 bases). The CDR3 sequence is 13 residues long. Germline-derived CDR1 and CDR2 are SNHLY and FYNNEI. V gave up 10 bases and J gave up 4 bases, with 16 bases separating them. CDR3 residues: CAIPLRERETQYF. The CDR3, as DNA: TGTGCCATCCCCCTTCGGGAGCGAGAGACCCAGTACTTC.

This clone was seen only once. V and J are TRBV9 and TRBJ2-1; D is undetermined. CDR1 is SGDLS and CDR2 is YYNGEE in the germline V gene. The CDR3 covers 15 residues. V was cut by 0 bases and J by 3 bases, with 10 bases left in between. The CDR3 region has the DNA TGTGCCAGCAGCGTAGAGGGTAGAGACTACAATGAGCAGTTCTTC. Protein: CASSVEGRDYNEQFF.

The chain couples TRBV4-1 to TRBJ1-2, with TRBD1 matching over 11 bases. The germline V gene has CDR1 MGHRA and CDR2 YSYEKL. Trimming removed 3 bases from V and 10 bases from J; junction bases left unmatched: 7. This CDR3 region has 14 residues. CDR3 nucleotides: TGCGCCAGCAGCCATGGGAGGGACAGGGGGTTCTACACCTTC. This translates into CASSHGRDRGFYTF.

The CDR3 loop is CASSQELASNEQFF. CDR3 in DNA: TGCGCCAGCAGCCAAGAACTAGCGAGTAATGAGCAGTTCTTC. The chain carries TRBV4-1 and TRBJ2-1, with 7 bases aligning to TRBD2. This CDR3 is built from 14 residues. J lost 7 bases, V lost 0 bases, and 3 bases had no gene match. CDR1 and CDR2 from the germline V gene are MGHRA and YSYEKL.

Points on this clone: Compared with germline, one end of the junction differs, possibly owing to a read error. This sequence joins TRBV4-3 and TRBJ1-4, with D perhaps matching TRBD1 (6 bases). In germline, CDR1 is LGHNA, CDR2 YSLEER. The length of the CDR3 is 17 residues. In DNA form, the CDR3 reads TGCGCCAGCAGCCAAGATGGGGCAGGGGACCCTAAGGAAAAACTGTTTTTT. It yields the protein CASSQDGAGDPKEKLFF.

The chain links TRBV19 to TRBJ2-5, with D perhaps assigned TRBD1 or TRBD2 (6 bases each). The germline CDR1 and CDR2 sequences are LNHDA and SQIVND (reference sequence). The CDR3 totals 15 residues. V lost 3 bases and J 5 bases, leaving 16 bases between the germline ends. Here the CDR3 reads CASSIFGGRWETQYF. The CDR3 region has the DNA TGTGCCAGTAGTATCTTCGGGGGCCGATGGGAGACCCAGTACTTC.

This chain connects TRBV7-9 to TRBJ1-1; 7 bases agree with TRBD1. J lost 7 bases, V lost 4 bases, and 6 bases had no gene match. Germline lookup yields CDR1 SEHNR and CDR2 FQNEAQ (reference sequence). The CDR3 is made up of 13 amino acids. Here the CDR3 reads CASSSDRTFEAFF. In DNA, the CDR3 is TGTGCCAGCAGCTCGGACAGGACCTTTGAAGCTTTCTTT.

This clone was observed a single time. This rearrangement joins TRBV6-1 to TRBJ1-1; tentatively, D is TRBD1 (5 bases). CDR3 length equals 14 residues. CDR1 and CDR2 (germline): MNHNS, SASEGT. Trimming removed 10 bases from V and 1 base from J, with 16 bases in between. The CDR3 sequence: CAITLRGENTEAFF. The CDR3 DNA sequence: TGTGCCATAACCCTCCGGGGCGAGAACACTGAAGCTTTCTTT.

The CDR3 coding sequence is TGCGCCAGCAGCCAAGATCGGCGGGGGGTCGTCGATGAGCAGTTCTTC. Its translation: CASSQDRRGVVDEQFF. The chain has TRBV4-1 and TRBJ2-1; 8 positions match TRBD2. Germline CDR1 is MGHRA and CDR2 is YSYEKL. Unmatched junction bases numbered 9, after V lost 0 bases and J lost 8 bases. This CDR3 has 16 amino acids.

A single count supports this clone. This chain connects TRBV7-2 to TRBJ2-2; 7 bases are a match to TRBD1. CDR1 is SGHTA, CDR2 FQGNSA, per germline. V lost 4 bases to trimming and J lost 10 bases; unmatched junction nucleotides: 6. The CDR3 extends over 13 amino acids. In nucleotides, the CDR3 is TGTGCCAGCAGCTCGGGACAGTCTGAGGAGCTGTTTTTT. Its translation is CASSSGQSEELFF.